Following are 30 T cell receptor beta chains from one sample sequenced in a study of CD8 T cells in ankylosing spondylitis. Their cognate antigens are unknown. Study conclusions and caveats: Within ankylosing spondylitis blood, a TCR beta motif made up of fewer than ten highly homologous variants appeared to be characteristic.

TCRdb recomputed calls from the 5' RACE reads with MiXCR, one row per CDR3 protein. The sample includes over 200,000 distinct CDR3 sequences, roughly 18% of them seen just once. Input material: blood, either unsorted or a sorted T cell fraction (not recorded which). The receptors were gathered from a male donor with ankylosing spondylitis.

This clonotype was detected only a few times. The chain joins TRBV2 to TRBJ1-2, with 11 bases matching TRBD1. J gave up 4 bases and V 3 bases, and 4 bases lay outside the gene matches. The germline V gene encodes CDR1 SNHLY and CDR2 FYNNEI. CDR3 length equals 15 residues. CDR3: CASSDWDRGSYGYTF. In DNA, the CDR3 is TGTGCCAGCAGTGATTGGGACAGGGGGTCCTATGGCTACACCTTC.

In this sample, this clonotype turned up many times. V gene TRBV3-1 combines with J gene TRBJ1-1, with D unclear. Deletions cut 0 bases from V and 1 base from J, with 9 bases between. The CDR3 consists of 15 residues. CDR1 LGHDT and CDR2 YNNKEL come from the germline V gene (reference sequence). DNA for the CDR3: TGTGCCAGCAGCCAAGATCTGGGCGGGAACACTGAAGCTTTCTTT. This codes for CASSQDLGGNTEAFF.

In this sample, this clonotype turned up many times. The chain has TRBV4-1 and TRBJ2-1; D is uncertain. CDR3 size: 17 residues. Trimming left V 0 bases short and J 4 bases short, with 16 bases between. CDR1 is MGHRA and CDR2 is YSYEKL in the germline V gene. CDR3 sequence: CASSQDSADHIYNEQFF. The DNA of the CDR3 is TGCGCCAGCAGCCAAGACTCTGCTGATCACATTTACAATGAGCAGTTCTTC.

This chain joins TRBV11-1 and TRBJ1-1, with TRBD1 matching 9 bases. Looked up from germline, CDR1 is SGHAT and CDR2 is FQDESV (reference sequence). The CDR3 consists of 19 residues. With V trimmed by 2 bases and J by 0 bases, 13 bases remained unmatched. The CDR3 bases are TGTGCCAGCAGCTTACCCTCTCGACAGGGGGTGACAATGAACACTGAAGCTTTCTTT. Its protein is CASSLPSRQGVTMNTEAFF.

This clonotype appeared a few times. This chain connects TRBV28 to TRBJ2-2; the D gene is possibly TRBD1 (6 bases). The germline V gene has CDR1 MDHEN and CDR2 SYDVKM. The CDR3 totals 14 residues. Trimming took 5 bases from V and 4 from J, leaving 11 bases between them. As DNA, the CDR3 is TGTGCCAGCAGTGTCAGGGGAGTCACCGGGGAGCTGTTTTTT. This sequence encodes CASSVRGVTGELFF. The full variable domain, rest sourced from reference TRBV28 and TRBJ2-2, is DVKVTQSSRYLVKRTGEKVFLECVQDMDHENMFWYRQDPGLGLRLIYFSYDVKMKEKGDIPEGYSVSREKKERFSLILESASTNQTSMYLCASSVRGVTGELFFGEGSRLTVL.

This chain uses TRBV29-1 with TRBJ1-1; the D is unclear. Germline CDR1 reads SQVTM; CDR2 reads ANQGSEA. Trimming took off 3 bases at V and 0 bases at J, with 5 bases between the two ends. This CDR3 has 12 amino acids. The CDR3 here is CSVEYLNTEAFF. The CDR3, as DNA: TGCAGCGTTGAGTACCTGAACACTGAAGCTTTCTTT. Full variable domain (outside the CDR3, taken from reference TRBV29-1 and TRBJ1-1): SAVISQKPSRDICQRGTSLTIQCQVDSQVTMMFWYRQQPGQSLTLIATANQGSEATYESGFVIDKFPISRPNLTFSTLTVSNMSPEDSSIYLCSVEYLNTEAFFGQGTRLTVV.

The chain recombines TRBV24-1 with TRBJ2-7; TRBD1 agrees at 10 bases. Germline V CDR1 and CDR2: KGHDR, SFDVKD. The junction had 4 bases not matched to a gene; V was cut back by 5 bases and J by 4 bases. This CDR3 has 14 amino acids. In DNA form, the CDR3 reads TGTGCCACCAGTGGGTGGGACAGGGGTTACGAGCAGTACTTC. Its protein product is CATSGWDRGYEQYF.

This clonotype was recorded a few times. The chain carries TRBV5-6 and TRBJ2-7, with D perhaps being TRBD1 or TRBD2 (5 bases each). Per the germline V gene, CDR1 is SGHDT and CDR2 is YYEEEE. The CDR3 has 14 amino acids. Deletions cut 6 bases from V and 2 bases from J, with 15 bases between. CDR3 residues: CASTHHGGPYEQYF. Here the CDR3 DNA reads TGTGCCAGCACCCATCATGGGGGACCCTACGAGCAGTACTTC.

The V and J genes are TRBV24-1 and TRBJ2-7; the D gene is possibly TRBD1 (6 bases). CDR3 size: 16 residues. CDR1 and CDR2 from the germline V gene are KGHDR and SFDVKD. V lost 0 bases, J lost 3 bases, and 14 bases lay in between. The CDR3 protein is CATSDLQGTLNYEQYF. As DNA, the CDR3 is TGTGCCACCAGTGATTTGCAGGGGACCTTAAACTACGAGCAGTACTTC.

This clonotype has just one count. V usage is TRBV29-1 and J usage is TRBJ2-7; no clear D gene. CDR3 length: 15 amino acids. Germline V CDR1 and CDR2: SQVTM, ANQGSEA. With 4 bases removed from V and 3 bases from J, the gap between germline ends came to 19 bases. As DNA, the CDR3 is TGCAGCGTTGGGGATGAAGGGAAGGAATTCTACGAGCAGTACTTC. Translating it yields CSVGDEGKEFYEQYF.

This clonotype appeared a few times. The chain joins TRBV3-1 to TRBJ2-1; D possibly corresponds to TRBD1 (5 bases). There are 16 residues in the CDR3. V was trimmed by 1 base and J by 8 bases, leaving 18 bases between them. Germline loops: CDR1 LGHDT, CDR2 YNNKEL (reference sequence). The CDR3 region is CASSQGPSQGFDEQFF. Here the CDR3 DNA reads TGTGCCAGCAGCCAAGGGCCAAGCCAGGGTTTTGATGAGCAGTTCTTC.

This clonotype has a count of ten or more. This chain links TRBV5-1 with TRBJ2-3, with 8 bases matching TRBD1. V shed 6 bases, J shed 4 bases, and the junction held 10 bases outside the gene matches. Germline V CDR1 and CDR2: SGHRS, YFSETQ. CDR3 length equals 15 residues. CDR3 sequence reads: CASTLATGGPDTQYF. CDR3 DNA sequence: TGCGCCAGCACCCTGGCTACAGGGGGACCAGATACGCAGTATTTT.

This clonotype turned up a few times. The V call is TRBV29-1, the J call TRBJ1-2, with 9 positions matching TRBD1. V was pared by 7 bases and J by 6 bases, with 3 bases of the junction left unmatched. The CDR3 extends over 11 amino acids. CDR1 SQVTM and CDR2 ANQGSEA come from the germline V gene. The CDR3 sequence is CSGTGDDGYTF. CDR3 sequence (DNA): TGCAGCGGGACAGGGGATGATGGCTACACCTTC.

The chain employs TRBV6-1 and TRBJ2-1; 7 bases are a match to TRBD2. Germline CDR1 MNHNS, CDR2 SASEGT. J lost 6 bases, V lost 6 bases, and 11 bases had no gene match. The length of the CDR3 is 15 residues. Here the CDR3 reads CASSNGLDYINEQFF. CDR3 bases: TGTGCCAGCAGCAACGGACTAGATTACATCAATGAGCAGTTCTTC.

The chain uses TRBV7-6 and TRBJ2-3, with TRBD2 matching 9 bases. V lost 5 bases and J lost 2; bases outside the gene matches: 20. There are 20 residues in the CDR3. Germline values: CDR1 SGHVS, CDR2 FNYEAQ. CDR3 DNA: TGTGCCAGCAGCCCTTCCTTTTCAGGACTAGCGTTAGGCCCCACAGATACGCAGTATTTT. Amino acid sequence: CASSPSFSGLALGPTDTQYF.

In this sample, this clonotype turned up a few times. V usage is TRBV7-8 and J usage is TRBJ2-3, with D unclear. The CDR3 has 16 amino acids. Germline assignment: CDR1 SGHVS and CDR2 FQNEAQ. V shed 1 base and J shed 0 bases, with 11 bases lying between them. The CDR3 reads CASSLELVPSTDTQYF. CDR3 DNA: TGTGCCAGCAGCTTAGAATTAGTCCCCAGCACAGATACGCAGTATTTT.

The rearrangement joins TRBV28 to TRBJ2-1; the match to TRBD2 covers 14 bases. CDR3 size: 19 residues. The germline V gene has CDR1 MDHEN and CDR2 SYDVKM. Trimming cost V 4 bases and J 1 base; bases outside gene matches: 9. Here the CDR3 reads CASSSPGLAGERSYNEQFF. The CDR3, as DNA: TGTGCCAGCAGTTCTCCGGGACTAGCGGGAGAAAGGTCCTACAATGAGCAGTTCTTC.

The V and J genes are TRBV21-1 and TRBJ2-1; the tabulated D call, TRBD1, remains unverified against the DNA. TRBV21-1 is an annotated pseudogene. The CDR3 sequence is 16 residues long. The CDR3 sequence: CEIEAPKGGPYNEQFF. For the CDR3, the DNA is TGTGAAATTGAGGCACCCAAGGGGGGCCCTTACAATGAGCAGTTCTTC.

This chain connects TRBV4-3 to TRBJ2-1; maybe TRBD2 (5 bases). CDR3 length: 15 residues. CDR1 LGHNA and CDR2 YSLEER come from the germline V gene. With 4 bases removed from V and 0 bases from J, the gap between germline ends came to 10 bases. The CDR3: CASSPRGYSYNEQFF. The CDR3 DNA follows: TGCGCCAGCAGCCCCCGGGGTTACTCCTACAATGAGCAGTTCTTC.

This rearrangement joins TRBV11-2 to TRBJ2-7; D gene uncertain. V dropped 5 bases and J dropped 2 bases, with 10 bases sitting between them. This CDR3 comprises 13 residues. Germline V lookup: CDR1 SGHAT, CDR2 FQNNGV. CDR3 region: CASSPPPPYEQYF. CDR3 DNA: TGTGCCAGCAGCCCCCCGCCACCCTACGAGCAGTACTTC.

This clonotype was observed a few times. The genes are TRBV4-3 and TRBJ2-7; TRBD1 aligns across 9 bases. The length of the CDR3 is 16 residues. Trimming cost V 0 bases and J 1 base; bases outside gene matches: 4. Germline lookup yields CDR1 LGHNA and CDR2 YSLEER. CDR3 DNA: TGCGCCAGCAGCCAAGACGGGACAGGGCCGTCCTACGAGCAGTACTTC. Translated: CASSQDGTGPSYEQYF.

This clonotype was recorded a few times. The chain couples TRBV28 to TRBJ1-6; D is unresolved. Trimming removed 3 bases at V and 4 bases at J, with 7 bases between. Looked up from germline, CDR1 is MDHEN and CDR2 is SYDVKM. The CDR3 loop spans 14 amino acids. Written as DNA, the CDR3 is TGTGCCAGCAGTTTGCGGGAGTATAATTCACCCCTCCACTTT. Translation gives CASSLREYNSPLHF.

This sequence joins TRBV27 and TRBJ1-5; D might be TRBD1 (5 bases). Germline V lookup: CDR1 MNHEY, CDR2 SMNVEV (reference sequence). The CDR3 has 15 amino acids. Trimming left V 3 bases short and J 1 base short, with 10 bases between. CDR3: CASSLIGGSNQPQHF. The CDR3 DNA sequence: TGTGCCAGCAGTTTGATTGGGGGGAGCAATCAGCCCCAGCATTTT.

The V and J genes are TRBV7-9 and TRBJ2-1; 8 bases are a match to TRBD2. The germline V gene encodes CDR1 SEHNR and CDR2 FQNEAQ (reference sequence). The junction had 7 bases not matched to a gene; V was cut back by 3 bases and J by 6 bases. This CDR3 contains 15 residues. CDR3 residues: CASSFLETSVNEQFF. In DNA, the CDR3 is TGTGCCAGCAGCTTCCTTGAGACTAGCGTCAATGAGCAGTTCTTC. The complete variable domain, with remaining parts taken from reference TRBV7-9 and TRBJ2-1, reads DTGVSQNPRHKITKRGQNVTFRCDPISEHNRLYWYRQTLGQGPEFLTYFQNEAQLEKSRLLSDRFSAERPKGSFSTLEIQRTEQGDSAMYLCASSFLETSVNEQFFGPGTRLTVL.

The rearrangement links TRBV27 to TRBJ2-3; TRBD2 aligns across 15 bases. CDR3 length: 18 residues. The V segment lost 4 bases and the J segment 3 bases; nucleotides outside the gene matches: 8. Germline CDR1 MNHEY, CDR2 SMNVEV (reference sequence). The CDR3 here is CASSSGTSGGKSTDTQYF. The CDR3 DNA reads as TGTGCCAGCAGTTCCGGGACTAGCGGGGGGAAAAGTACAGATACGCAGTATTTT.

This clonotype was counted at least ten times. This chain links TRBV18 with TRBJ2-1, with D perhaps TRBD2 (5 bases). The CDR3 sequence is 12 residues long. Germline CDR1 is KGHSH and CDR2 is LQKENI. V lost 3 bases and J lost 6, with 6 bases in between. The DNA for the CDR3 is TGTGCCAGCTCACCGGCGGGCAATGAGCAGTTCTTC. Residues: CASSPAGNEQFF.

This clonotype was detected only a few times. The chain is built from TRBV29-1 and TRBJ2-5; 8 bases are shared with TRBD1. V dropped 3 bases and J dropped 3; count of bases not matched to a gene: 3. CDR1 and CDR2 from the germline V gene are SQVTM and ANQGSEA. CDR3 length equals 13 residues. As DNA, the CDR3 is TGCAGCGTTGAGGGGACAGGAAAAGAGACCCAGTACTTC. This translates into CSVEGTGKETQYF. The full variable domain, its missing parts supplied by reference TRBV29-1 and TRBJ2-5, is SAVISQKPSRDICQRGTSLTIQCQVDSQVTMMFWYRQQPGQSLTLIATANQGSEATYESGFVIDKFPISRPNLTFSTLTVSNMSPEDSSIYLCSVEGTGKETQYFGPGTRLLVL.

V is TRBV6-2 or TRBV6-3 and J is TRBJ1-2, with no clear D. V shed 6 bases and J shed 4 bases, with 12 bases lying between them. This CDR3 comprises 13 residues. CDR1 MNHEY and CDR2 SVGEGT come from the germline V gene. CDR3 amino acids: CASSLGSPYGYTF. The CDR3 nucleotides read TGTGCCAGCAGCCTCGGGTCCCCCTATGGCTACACCTTC.

J is TRBJ2-7 and V is TRBV30; 13 bases align to TRBD2. Unmatched junction bases numbered 2, after V lost 4 bases and J lost 2 bases. CDR3 length: 14 residues. Germline V gene data show CDR1 as GTSNPN and CDR2 as SVGIG (reference sequence). The CDR3 loop reads CAWKGLAGPYEQYF. CDR3 nucleotides: TGTGCCTGGAAGGGACTAGCGGGACCCTACGAGCAGTACTTC.

A few counts support this clonotype. The chain combines TRBV7-8 with TRBJ1-1, with D unclear. The CDR3 length is 13 residues. CDR1 SGHVS and CDR2 FQNEAQ come from the germline V gene. Trimming cost V 10 bases and J 3 bases, with 15 bases left between them. The CDR3 region is CATLEGWDTEAFF. The DNA for the CDR3 is TGTGCCACACTGGAGGGTTGGGACACTGAAGCTTTCTTT.